A selection of T cell receptor beta chains follows, all from one sample in a study of early T cells in non-severe SARS-CoV-2 infection. TCRdb re-called the 5' RACE reads through MiXCR, storing one row per CDR3 protein. Here the sample spans around 84,000 distinct CDR3 sequences, over 9.5% being singletons. Source: whole blood, taken at baseline. The origin of the receptors is an adult who was a healthcare worker with PCR-confirmed SARS-CoV-2 infection or an uninfected control (not recorded which). CDR3s include the opening cysteine and the closing phenylalanine or tryptophan. Each record gives: CDR3 DNA, CDR3 protein, V gene, clone size, D gene, J gene. A D gene is named only where the DNA matches it firmly. Clone size appears in some rows only: once, few, many, or a class for an expanded clone.

CDR3 DNA: TGCAGTGCAGCCACTAGCGGGAAATACAATGAGCAGTTCTTC
CDR3 protein: CSAATSGKYNEQFF
V gene: TRBV20-1
clone size: few
D gene: TRBD2
J gene: TRBJ2-1

CDR3 DNA: TGTGCCAGCAGCCCCCAATGGCGGGGCGCCTACAATGAGCAGTTCTTC
CDR3 protein: CASSPQWRGAYNEQFF
V gene: TRBV14
clone size: NA
D gene: NA
J gene: TRBJ2-1

CDR3 DNA: TGCAGTGGAAACAGCGAGGAGACCCAGTACTTC
CDR3 protein: CSGNSEETQYF
V gene: TRBV20-1
clone size: many
D gene: NA
J gene: TRBJ2-5

CDR3 DNA: TGTGCCAGCACGGCTAGCGTCTACAATGAGCAGTTCTTC
CDR3 protein: CASTASVYNEQFF
V gene: TRBV6-8
clone size: NA
D gene: NA
J gene: TRBJ2-1

CDR3 DNA: TGTGCCATCAGGCGGGGGGAGGCCAACACCGGGGAGCTGTTTTTT
CDR3 protein: CAIRRGEANTGELFF
V gene: TRBV10-3
clone size: NA
D gene: TRBD2
J gene: TRBJ2-2

CDR3 DNA: TGTGCCAGCAGCCCCTTAGCGGGACGGGATACGCAGTATTTT
CDR3 protein: CASSPLAGRDTQYF
V gene: TRBV7-8
clone size: many
D gene: TRBD2
J gene: TRBJ2-3

CDR3 DNA: TGCGCCAGCAGCCAAGGTGAAGCGGGAGGGCACAATGAGCAGTTCTTC
CDR3 protein: CASSQGEAGGHNEQFF
V gene: TRBV4-1
clone size: few
D gene: TRBD2
J gene: TRBJ2-1

CDR3 DNA: TGTGCCAGCCTCCCTAGCGGGAGCTCCTACAATGAGCAGTTCTTC
CDR3 protein: CASLPSGSSYNEQFF
V gene: TRBV7-8
clone size: NA
D gene: TRBD2
J gene: TRBJ2-1

CDR3 DNA: TGTGCCAGCCGCGGACTGGGAACGAATTCACCCCTCCACTTT
CDR3 protein: CASRGLGTNSPLHF
V gene: TRBV9
clone size: NA
D gene: NA
J gene: TRBJ1-6

CDR3 DNA: TGTGCCAGCAGTGAAGTGGAGAATCAGCCCCAGCATTTT
CDR3 protein: CASSEVENQPQHF
V gene: TRBV6-1
clone size: few
D gene: NA
J gene: TRBJ1-5